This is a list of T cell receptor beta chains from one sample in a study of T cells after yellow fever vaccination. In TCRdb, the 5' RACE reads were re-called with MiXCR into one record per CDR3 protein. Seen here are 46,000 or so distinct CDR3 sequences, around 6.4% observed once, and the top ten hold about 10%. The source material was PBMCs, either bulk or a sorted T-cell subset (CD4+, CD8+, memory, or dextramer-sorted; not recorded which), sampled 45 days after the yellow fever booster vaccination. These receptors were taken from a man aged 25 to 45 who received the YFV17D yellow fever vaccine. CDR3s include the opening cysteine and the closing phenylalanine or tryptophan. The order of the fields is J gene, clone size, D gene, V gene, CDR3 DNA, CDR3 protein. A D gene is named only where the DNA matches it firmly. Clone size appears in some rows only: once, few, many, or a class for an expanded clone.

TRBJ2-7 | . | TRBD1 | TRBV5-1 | TGCGCCAGCAGTCTACAGGGGGAGTACGAGCAGTACTTC | CASSLQGEYEQYF
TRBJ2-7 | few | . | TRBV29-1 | TGCAGCGTCGGACAGAGCTCCTACGAGCAGTACTTC | CSVGQSSYEQYF
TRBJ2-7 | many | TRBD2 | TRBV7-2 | TGTGCCAGCAGCTCCAGCGGGAGCTACTACGAGCAGTACTTC | CASSSSGSYYEQYF
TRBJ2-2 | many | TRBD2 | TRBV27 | TGTGCCAGCAGTTTGCGGACTAGCGGGAGGGCCGTAGCCGGGGAGCTGTTTTTT | CASSLRTSGRAVAGELFF
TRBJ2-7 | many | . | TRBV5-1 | TGCGCCAGCAGCTTCGGGGGAATCTACGACGAGCAGTACTTC | CASSFGGIYDEQYF
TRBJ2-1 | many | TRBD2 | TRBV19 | TGTGCCAGTAGTATCAGCGGGAGGGCCTCAAGCTCCTACAATGAGCAGTTCTTC | CASSISGRASSSYNEQFF
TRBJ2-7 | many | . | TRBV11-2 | TGTGCCAGCAGCTTCCTCCGCGGGCGGACGTCCTACGAGCAGTACTTC | CASSFLRGRTSYEQYF
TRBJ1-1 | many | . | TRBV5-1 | TGCGCCAGCAGCTTGGTAGGGTGGGACACTGAAGCTTTCTTT | CASSLVGWDTEAFF
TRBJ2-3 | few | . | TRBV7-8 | TGTGCCAGCAGCAAGGGGGGCGGGACCTTCACAGATACGCAGTATTTT | CASSKGGGTFTDTQYF
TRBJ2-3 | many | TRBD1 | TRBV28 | TGTGCCAGCAGTTTACGGCAGGGGGCAGATACGCAGTATTTT | CASSLRQGADTQYF
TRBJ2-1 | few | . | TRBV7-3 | TGTGCCAGCAGCTTAAGCGGCGGCTACAATGAGCAGTTCTTC | CASSLSGGYNEQFF
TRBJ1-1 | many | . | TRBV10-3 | TGTGCCATCAGTATAGACAAGAACACTGAAGCTTTCTTT | CAISIDKNTEAFF
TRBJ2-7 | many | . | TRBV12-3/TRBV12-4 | TGTGCCAGCAGGGAGGTGGGGGCCTCCTACGAGCAGTACTTC | CASREVGASYEQYF
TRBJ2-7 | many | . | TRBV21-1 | TGTGCCAGCAGAAGAGCTAGCGGGACTGCTCGTCACGAGCAGTACTTC | CASRRASGTARHEQYF
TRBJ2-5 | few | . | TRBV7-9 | TGTGCCAGCAGCCCCACGGGGGTTCAAGAGACCCAGTACTTC | CASSPTGVQETQYF
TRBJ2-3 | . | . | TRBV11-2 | TGTGCCAGCAGCCTACTCAAAAGAGATACGCAGAATTTT | CASSLLKRDTQNF
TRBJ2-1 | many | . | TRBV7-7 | TGTGCCAGCAGCTTATTGGAGGGAACGACTCTTAATGAGCAGTTCTTC | CASSLLEGTTLNEQFF
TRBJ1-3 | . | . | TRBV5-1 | TGCGCCAGCAGTGCCTCTGGAAACACCATATATTTT | CASSASGNTIYF
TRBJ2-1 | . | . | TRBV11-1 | TGTGCCAGCAGCTTAAGTGTAACGGGACTCCGCTACAATGAGCAGTTCTTC | CASSLSVTGLRYNEQFF
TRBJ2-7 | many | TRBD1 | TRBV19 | TGTGCCAGTAGCGATACAGGGGTAAAATCCTACGAGCAGTACTTC | CASSDTGVKSYEQYF
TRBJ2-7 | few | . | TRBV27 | TGTGCCAGCAGACAAGGTGGGGCTATTCGAATCGAGCAGTACTTC | CASRQGGAIRIEQYF
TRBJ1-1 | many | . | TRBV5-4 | TGTGCCAGCAGCTCCAACAGGGTGAACACTGAAGCTTTCTTT | CASSSNRVNTEAFF
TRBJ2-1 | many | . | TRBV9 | TGTGCCAGCAGCGTAGCGGGGAGAACCTCCTACAATGAGCAGTTCTTC | CASSVAGRTSYNEQFF
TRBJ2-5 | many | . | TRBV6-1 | TGTGCCAGCAGTGGAGATGGACATAATTTAGAGACCCAGTACTTC | CASSGDGHNLETQYF
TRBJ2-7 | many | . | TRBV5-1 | TGCGCCAGCAGCCTTGGGGGCCCAGGTGCGGGGACTAACTCCTACGAGCAGTACTTC | CASSLGGPGAGTNSYEQYF
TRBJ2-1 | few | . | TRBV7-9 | TGTGCCAGCAGCTTAGTACGAGGTTTCTACAATGAGCAGTTCTTC | CASSLVRGFYNEQFF
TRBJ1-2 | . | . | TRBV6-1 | TGTGCCAGCTCCCCCCCACAGGCGAACTATGGCTACACCTTC | CASSPPQANYGYTF
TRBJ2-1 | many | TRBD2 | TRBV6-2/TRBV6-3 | TGTGCCAGCAGTCGACTAGCGGGAGCGCATGAGCAGTTCTTC | CASSRLAGAHEQFF
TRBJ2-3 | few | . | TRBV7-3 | TGTGCCAGCAGCGCAAGACAGGGGGCCGGTGCGGGAGGGCCCCCAGATACGCAGTATTTT | CASSARQGAGAGGPPDTQYF
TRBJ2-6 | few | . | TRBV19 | TGTGCCAGCTCCGGGACAAGGATGTCTGGGGCCAACGTCCTGACTTTC | CASSGTRMSGANVLTF
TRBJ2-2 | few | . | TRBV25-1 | TGTGCCAGCAGTGAATCCACTATCGGGCCCACCGGGGAGCTGTTTTTT | CASSESTIGPTGELFF
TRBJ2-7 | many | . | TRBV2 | TGTGCCAGTAAACGGTCGCGCTACGAGCAGTACTTC | CASKRSRYEQYF
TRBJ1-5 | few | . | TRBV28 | TGTGCCAGCAGTTTACTGGGCAGGGTGGCCCAGCCCCAGCATTTT | CASSLLGRVAQPQHF
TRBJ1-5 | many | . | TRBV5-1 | TGCGCCAGCAGCTTGGTTCCGGGTTCTGGTCAGCCCCAGCATTTT | CASSLVPGSGQPQHF
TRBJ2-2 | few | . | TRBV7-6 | TGTGCCAGCAGTTTACTAGTGAACACCGGGGAGCTGTTTTTT | CASSLLVNTGELFF
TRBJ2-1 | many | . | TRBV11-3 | TGTGCCAGCAGCCAGGGGGGGGACAACTACAATGAGCAGTTCTTC | CASSQGGDNYNEQFF
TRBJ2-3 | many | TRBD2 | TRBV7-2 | TGTGCCAGCAGATTTGTAGCGGGAGGGCCCGGGAGCACAGATACGCAGTATTTT | CASRFVAGGPGSTDTQYF
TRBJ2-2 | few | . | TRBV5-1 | TGCGCCAGCAGCTTCGTTGGCACCGGGGAGCTGTTTTTT | CASSFVGTGELFF
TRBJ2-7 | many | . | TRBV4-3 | TGCGCCAGCAGCCAATCCCGGGCTCTTAACTACGAGCAGTACTTC | CASSQSRALNYEQYF
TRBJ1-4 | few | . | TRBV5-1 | TGCGCCAGCAGCAGGCGTGAGGGGGGGGAAAAACTGTTTTTT | CASSRREGGEKLFF
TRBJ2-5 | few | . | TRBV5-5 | TGTGCCAGCAGGCATCCTCACCTACAAGAGACCCAGTACTTC | CASRHPHLQETQYF
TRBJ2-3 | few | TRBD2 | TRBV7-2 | TGTGCCAGCAGCCGAATGGGGGGGAGCACAGATACGCAGTATTTT | CASSRMGGSTDTQYF
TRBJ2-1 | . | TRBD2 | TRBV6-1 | TGTGCCAGCAGTCAATTACTAGCGGGAGGCCCTGGAAATGAGCAGTTCTTC | CASSQLLAGGPGNEQFF
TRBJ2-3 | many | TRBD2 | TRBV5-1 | TGCGCCAGCAGCTTAGGCGCGGGGGGTACAGATACGCAGTATTTT | CASSLGAGGTDTQYF
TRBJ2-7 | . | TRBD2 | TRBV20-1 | TGCAGTGCTCCGACTAGCGGGGTAGGATACGAGCAGTACTTC | CSAPTSGVGYEQYF
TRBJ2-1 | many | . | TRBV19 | TGTGCCAGTAAAACGGGAGACTACAATGAGCAGTTCTTC | CASKTGDYNEQFF
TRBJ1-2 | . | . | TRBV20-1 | TGCAGTGCGACCAAACATGATCTTGGGGGGGGCTACACCTTC | CSATKHDLGGGYTF
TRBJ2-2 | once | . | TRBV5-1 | TGCGCCAGCAGATTGGGGTCCGGCCCGAACACCGGGGAGCTGTTTTTT | CASRLGSGPNTGELFF
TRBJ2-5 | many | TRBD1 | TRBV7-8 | TGTGCCAGCAGTCCACGGGACAGGGATGAGACCCAGTACTTC | CASSPRDRDETQYF
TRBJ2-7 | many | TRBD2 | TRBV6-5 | TGTGCCAGCAGCCTTCAGCGGGAGGGCCGGCACGAGCAGTACTTC | CASSLQREGRHEQYF
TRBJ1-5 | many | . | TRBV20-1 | TGCAGTGCTAGAGACAAAGACCTCATGGGGCGGCCCCAGCATTTT | CSARDKDLMGRPQHF
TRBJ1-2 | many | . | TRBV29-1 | TGCAGCGTGGAAGGCGTCGGAAATAACTATGGCTACACCTTC | CSVEGVGNNYGYTF
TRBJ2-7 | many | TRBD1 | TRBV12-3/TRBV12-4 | TGTGCCAGCAGCAGAAGGAGGGACAGGGGTTTCAGCTCCTACGAGCAGTACTTC | CASSRRRDRGFSSYEQYF
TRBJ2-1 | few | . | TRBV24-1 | TGTGCCACCAGTGATAACACCAGGTCACCTTGGCAGTTCTTC | CATSDNTRSPWQFF
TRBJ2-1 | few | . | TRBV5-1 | TGCGCCAGCAGCTTGCGGGCTAGTAGGATGGATGAGCAGTTCTTC | CASSLRASRMDEQFF
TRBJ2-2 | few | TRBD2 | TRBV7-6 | TGTGCCAGCAGCTCCCCTAGCGGGAGGGCCACCGGGGAGCTGTTTTTT | CASSSPSGRATGELFF
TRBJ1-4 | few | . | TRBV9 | TGTGCCAGCTCAAACTACAGTGAAAAACTGTTTTTT | CASSNYSEKLFF